Here is one TCR beta chain with its context. The antigen is not known. This record belongs to a study of blood T cells in healthy people across ages. The authors ran a second PCR of about 7 to 12 cycles using a sample-barcoded 5' primer and a J-beta primer mix. Every individual sample yielded 2.5 million or more paired-end reads (each containing CDR3). MiXCR, run by TCRdb on the 5' RACE reads, gives a single entry per CDR3 protein. This repertoire shows some 1.5 million distinct CDR3 sequences, roughly 28% found once; its top ten account for 7.7%. Study findings and constraints: Any conclusive comparison of naive versus antigen-experienced cells was prevented by using unsorted PBMCs. Estimated diversity, derived from one million T cells, was regarded as an underestimate. With age, beta diversity per million T cells declined roughly linearly, significantly by 40.

The CDR3 contains 16 residues. Deletions cut 7 bases from V and 9 bases from J, with 25 bases between. This sequence was found in a woman under 40 in good health. The gene calls are TRBV12-3 or TRBV12-4 and TRBJ2-1; no clear D. Sequences were obtained from blood. CDR3 protein: CASTLWLEVAWGEQFF. CDR3 nucleotide sequence: TGTGCCAGCACTCTGTGGCTAGAGGTGGCTTGGGGTGAGCAGTTCTTC.